Reported below is one TCR beta chain. This sample was included in a study of fetal regulatory T cell absence and autoimmunity. With 4 bases clipped from V and 3 bases from J, the junction kept 6 bases outside the gene matches. This CDR3 contains 15 residues. Germline assignment: CDR1 SGHDT and CDR2 YYEEEE. Sequenced by immunoSEQ multiplex PCR; TCRdb stores in-frame clones only, minus some. The profile shows more than 85,000 clones, about two thirds of them singletons. This receptor was obtained from a male donor with IPEX syndrome. V gene TRBV5-6 combines with J gene TRBJ2-7; TRBD2 agrees at 11 bases. The sample was pancreas tissue. CDR3 sequence (DNA): TGTGCCAGCAGCCACCTAGCGGGGGGCGGCTACGAGCAGTACTTC. Amino acid sequence: CASSHLAGGGYEQYF.